Presented here are 11 T cell receptor beta chains from one specimen sequenced in a study of blood T cell repertoires in COVID-19 (dated by TCRdb to about 2020). Libraries were prepared through the immunoSEQ multiplex PCR assay. TCRdb re-hosts the immuneACCESS table, in-frame sequences only. Its copies lack some clones; in the studies checked, an unresolved V gene accounts for under half of them, and the cause for the rest is not known. The sample profile shows under 300,000 clones; 80% to 90% of them were found once. Approximately 6.2% of the sample is in the top ten clones. Sequencing used peripheral blood. The receptors come from a man in his sixties with acute or convalescent COVID-19.

This sequence joins TRBV2 and TRBJ1-2; TRBD1 agrees at 7 bases. V lost 8 bases, J lost 3 bases, and 9 bases stayed unmatched. CDR1 and CDR2 from the germline V gene are SNHLY and FYNNEI. This CDR3 region has 14 residues. The CDR3 loop is CASDRGQSDYGYTF. CDR3 nucleotide sequence: TGTGCCAGCGATAGGGGGCAGTCAGACTATGGCTACACCTTC.

This chain connects TRBV11-2 to TRBJ2-7; TRBD1 agrees at 7 bases. With V trimmed by 0 bases and J by 13 bases, 15 bases remained unmatched. The CDR3 runs 15 residues. Germline V lookup: CDR1 SGHAT, CDR2 FQNNGV. CDR3 loop: CASSLDKMVTGTAYF. In nucleotides, the CDR3 is TGTGCCAGCAGCTTAGATAAAATGGTCACCGGGACAGCTTACTTC. Supplemented by reference TRBV11-2 and TRBJ2-7, the full variable domain reads EAGVAQSPRYKIIEKRQSVAFWCNPISGHATLYWYQQILGQGPKLLIQFQNNGVVDDSQLPKDRFSAERLKGVDSTLKIQPAKLEDSAVYLCASSLDKMVTGTAYFGPGTRLTVT.

V gene TRBV7-9 combines with J gene TRBJ1-1, with D possibly being TRBD1 (5 bases). Trimming took 0 bases from V and 4 from J, leaving 15 bases between them. The CDR3 length is 16 residues. Per the germline V gene, CDR1 is SEHNR and CDR2 is FQNEAQ (reference sequence). CDR3 residues: CASSLASGVSGTEAFF. CDR3 in DNA: TGTGCCAGCAGCTTAGCTTCGGGGGTCTCCGGCACTGAAGCTTTCTTT.

The V call is TRBV11-2, the J call TRBJ2-7, with D possibly TRBD1 on 6 matching bases. The CDR3 is 16 residues long. V gave up 5 bases and J gave up 2 bases, with 19 bases separating them. From germline, CDR1 is SGHAT and CDR2 FQNNGV. CDR3 in amino acids: CASSPLFAGVPYEQYF. The CDR3 region has the DNA TGTGCCAGCAGCCCTCTTTTCGCAGGGGTACCCTACGAGCAGTACTTC.

The V and J genes are TRBV6-1 and TRBJ2-3; TRBD1 is a possible D gene (6 bases). The CDR3 contains 15 residues. With 2 bases removed from V and 4 bases from J, the gap between germline ends came to 13 bases. Germline V gene sequence: CDR1 MNHNS, CDR2 SASEGT. Here the CDR3 DNA reads TGTGCCAGCAGTGAAAGTCGACAGGCTGCAGATACGCAGTATTTT. This encodes CASSESRQAADTQYF.

The chain recombines TRBV2 with TRBJ1-1, with a tentative D call TRBD1 (6 bases). With 6 bases removed from V and 5 bases from J, the gap between germline ends came to 19 bases. Per germline, CDR1 SNHLY and CDR2 FYNNEI. This CDR3 comprises 15 residues. The CDR3 region is CASRRGTQGWTEAFF. CDR3 bases: TGTGCCAGCAGGAGGGGGACCCAGGGATGGACTGAAGCTTTCTTT.

This clone was picked up a small number of times. V usage is TRBV5-6 and J usage is TRBJ2-2; possible D gene TRBD2, 6 bases. This CDR3 has 17 residues. The V gene lost 0 bases and the J gene lost 0 bases, with 12 bases spanning the gap. Germline CDR1 is SGHDT and CDR2 is YYEEEE. CDR3 nucleotide sequence: TGTGCCAGCAGCTTGGTGGTAGCGGCTACGAACACCGGGGAGCTGTTTTTT. It specifies CASSLVVAATNTGELFF.

The chain uses TRBV5-6 and TRBJ2-1; tentatively, D is TRBD2 (5 bases). The CDR3 has 16 residues. Germline V gene lookup returns CDR1 SGHDT and CDR2 YYEEEE. V shed 7 bases and J shed 2 bases, with 19 bases lying between them. CDR3 sequence (DNA): TGTGCCAGCTTGGGAGTGGGAAATAAGGCCTACAATGAGCAGTTCTTC. It is translated as CASLGVGNKAYNEQFF.

This clone was seen a handful of times. V and J are TRBV28 and TRBJ1-6, with D unclear. V shed 6 bases and J shed 0 bases, with 15 bases lying between them. The CDR3 runs to 17 residues. Germline-derived CDR1 and CDR2 are MDHEN and SYDVKM. The chain's CDR3 is CASRTATESSYNSPLHF. The CDR3 DNA reads as TGTGCCAGCAGGACGGCTACAGAGAGCTCCTATAATTCACCCCTCCACTTT. The full variable domain, completed using reference TRBV28 and TRBJ1-6, is DVKVTQSSRYLVKRTGEKVFLECVQDMDHENMFWYRQDPGLGLRLIYFSYDVKMKEKGDIPEGYSVSREKKERFSLILESASTNQTSMYLCASRTATESSYNSPLHFGNGTRLTVT.

The chain is built from TRBV19 and TRBJ2-3; perhaps TRBD1 as D (5 bases). Germline V gene sequence: CDR1 LNHDA, CDR2 SQIVND (reference sequence). V shed 7 bases and J shed 4 bases, with 12 bases lying between them. The CDR3 is made up of 13 amino acids. In DNA form, the CDR3 reads TGTGCCAGTACGGCTATGGGGCCAGATACGCAGTATTTT. Protein sequence: CASTAMGPDTQYF.

The V call is TRBV7-8, the J call TRBJ1-6; the D gene is possibly TRBD1 (5 bases). V lost 5 bases and J 14 bases, leaving 10 bases between the germline ends. CDR1 and CDR2 (germline): SGHVS, FQNEAQ. CDR3 length: 11 residues. In DNA form, the CDR3 reads TGTGCCAGCAGCGGCAGGGAGGCCCTCCACTTT. Its protein product is CASSGREALHF.